Each of the 10 T cell receptor beta chains below was sequenced from the same sample in a study of T cell responses to AZD1222 COVID-19 vaccine. Sequencing used immunoSEQ multiplex PCR; TCRdb keeps in-frame clones, though not all of them. The sample contains roughly 160,000 clones, 92% of which appear only once. Sequencing was performed on peripheral blood, taken on day 0 of AZD1222 vaccination. Receptor source: an adult in good health.

This clone was seen once. V is TRBV9 and J is TRBJ2-3; TRBD2 matches 10 bases. The germline gives CDR1 SGDLS, CDR2 YYNGEE. The CDR3 totals 16 residues. Trimming at V came to 1 base and at J to 2 bases, leaving 4 bases not matched to a gene. CDR3 nucleotide sequence: TGTGCCAGCAGCGTAAGTACTAGCGGGACCACAGATACGCAGTATTTT. This gives the protein CASSVSTSGTTDTQYF.

This clone has just one count. The V call is TRBV24-1, the J call TRBJ1-1, with unresolved D. This CDR3 has 10 amino acids. The V and J ends lost 9 bases and 1 base respectively, with 2 bases between them. Germline V gene data show CDR1 as KGHDR and CDR2 as SFDVKD. Written as DNA, the CDR3 is TGTGCCACCGAGAACACTGAAGCTTTCTTT. Translation gives CATENTEAFF.

This clone was detected a few times. The gene calls are TRBV7-3 and TRBJ1-2; 10 bases fit TRBD1. Germline V gene lookup returns CDR1 SGHTA and CDR2 FQGTGA. The ends lost 2 bases at V and 8 bases at J; junction bases unmatched: 8. This CDR3 is 15 amino acids long. The CDR3 region has the DNA TGTGCCAGCAGCTTACAACGACAGGGGGCAGGCGGCTACACCTTC. This gives the protein CASSLQRQGAGGYTF.

The chain has TRBV7-9 and TRBJ1-1; D unclear. Trimming removed 5 bases from V and 4 bases from J, with 17 bases in between. In germline, CDR1 is SEHNR, CDR2 FQNEAQ (reference sequence). This CDR3 region has 15 residues. This CDR3 is CASSPVGHRITEAFF. CDR3 DNA sequence: TGTGCCAGCAGCCCAGTGGGCCATCGAATCACTGAAGCTTTCTTT.

The chain carries TRBV5-4 and TRBJ2-5; D possibly uses TRBD1 or TRBD2 (5 bases each). Trimming cost V 4 bases and J 3 bases, with 13 bases left between them. The CDR3 is 14 residues long. Germline CDR1 SGHNT, CDR2 YYREEE (reference sequence). CDR3: CASSVGPTKETQYF. The CDR3, as DNA: TGTGCCAGCAGCGTGGGACCGACGAAAGAGACCCAGTACTTC.

The chain carries TRBV15 and TRBJ1-3; D ambiguous. The CDR3 loop spans 17 amino acids. Trimming stripped 4 bases from V and 4 bases from J, with 20 bases between. Germline V CDR1 and CDR2: LNHNV, YYDKDF (reference sequence). The CDR3 loop reads CATSTLWEGAYGNTIYF. CDR3 coding DNA: TGTGCCACCAGCACCCTGTGGGAGGGAGCGTACGGAAACACCATATATTTT.

The V call is TRBV7-9, the J call TRBJ2-1; D may be TRBD1 (6 bases). This CDR3 has 16 residues. Germline CDR1 SEHNR, CDR2 FQNEAQ (reference sequence). The germline V and J ends were trimmed by 1 base and 3 bases, with 13 bases remaining between them. CDR3 DNA sequence: TGTGCCAGCAGCTTAGTAGGGGGTGGCTTCTACAATGAGCAGTTCTTC. The encoded protein is CASSLVGGGFYNEQFF.

The chain links TRBV10-2 to TRBJ2-7; D ambiguous. The V end was cut by 4 bases, the J end by 4 bases, with 5 bases between. The CDR3 loop spans 11 amino acids. The germline CDR1 and CDR2 sequences are WSHSY and SAAADI. The CDR3 spells CASSAQYEQYF. In DNA form, the CDR3 reads TGCGCCAGCAGTGCCCAGTACGAGCAGTACTTC.

The chain joins TRBV29-1 to TRBJ1-2; 12 bases are shared with TRBD1. Germline V gene lookup returns CDR1 SQVTM and CDR2 ANQGSEA. There are 16 residues in the CDR3. V gave up 4 bases and J gave up 4 bases; unmatched junction bases: 10. CDR3 loop: CSVGGTGGTLGYGYTF. CDR3 bases: TGCAGCGTTGGAGGGACAGGGGGCACTTTGGGCTATGGCTACACCTTC.

The chain couples TRBV6-5 to TRBJ1-1; D unclear. Looked up from germline, CDR1 is MNHEY and CDR2 is SVGAGI. The CDR3 sequence is 15 residues long. V lost 6 bases and J lost 1, with 15 bases in between. CDR3 amino acids: CASRGRRKSNTEAFF. The CDR3 DNA follows: TGTGCCAGCAGGGGCCGCCGGAAATCGAACACTGAAGCTTTCTTT.